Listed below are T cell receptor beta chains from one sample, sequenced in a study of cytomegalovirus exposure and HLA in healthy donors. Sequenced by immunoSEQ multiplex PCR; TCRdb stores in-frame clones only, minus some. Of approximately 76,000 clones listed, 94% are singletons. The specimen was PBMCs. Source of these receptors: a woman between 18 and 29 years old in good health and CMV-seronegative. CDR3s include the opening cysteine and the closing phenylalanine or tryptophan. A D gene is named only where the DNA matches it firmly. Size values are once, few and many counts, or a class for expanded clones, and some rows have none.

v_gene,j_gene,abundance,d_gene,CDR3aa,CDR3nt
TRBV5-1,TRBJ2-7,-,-,CASTRDNSYEQYF,TGCGCCAGCACCCGGGACAATTCTTACGAGCAGTACTTC
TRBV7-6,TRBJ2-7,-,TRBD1,CASSLAGQGSNYEQYF,TGTGCCAGCAGCTTAGCCGGACAGGGTTCTAACTACGAGCAGTACTTC
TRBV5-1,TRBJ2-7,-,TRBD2,CASSPGLAGDGYEQYF,TGCGCCAGCAGCCCGGGACTAGCGGGAGATGGCTACGAGCAGTACTTC
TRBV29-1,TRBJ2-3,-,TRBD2,CSVQLASTDTQYF,TGCAGCGTGCAACTAGCGAGCACAGATACGCAGTATTTT
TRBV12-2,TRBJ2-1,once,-,CASRLGWLVWLAGDSYNEQFF,TGTGCAAGTCGCTTAGGGTGGCTAGTATGGTTGGCGGGAGACTCCTACAATGAGCAGTTCTTC
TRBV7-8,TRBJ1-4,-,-,CASSRGGSDEKLFF,TGTGCCAGCAGCCGGGGGGGCAGCGATGAAAAACTGTTTTTT
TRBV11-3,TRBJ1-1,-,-,CASSFRQSMNTEAFF,TGTGCCAGCAGCTTTCGACAGAGCATGAACACTGAAGCTTTCTTT
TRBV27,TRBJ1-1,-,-,CASSLWGDTEAFF,TGTGCCAGCAGTTTGTGGGGGGACACTGAAGCTTTCTTT
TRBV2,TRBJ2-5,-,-,CASAYETQYF,TGTGCCAGCGCGTACGAGACCCAGTACTTC
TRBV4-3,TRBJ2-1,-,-,CASSPRGARSGNEQFF,TGCGCCAGCAGCCCCCGTGGAGCTAGAAGCGGCAATGAGCAGTTCTTC
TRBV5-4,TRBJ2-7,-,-,CASSLDPSYEQYF,TGTGCCAGCAGCCTGGATCCTAGCTACGAGCAGTACTTC
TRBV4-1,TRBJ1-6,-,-,CASSQVAVPDSPLHF,TGCGCCAGCAGCCAAGTTGCCGTTCCGGATTCACCCCTCCACTTT
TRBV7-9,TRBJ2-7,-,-,CASSLGGQNYEQYF,TGTGCCAGCAGCTTAGGTGGGCAGAACTACGAGCAGTACTTC
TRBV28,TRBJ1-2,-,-,CASSLVQGYYGYTF,TGTGCCAGCAGTTTGGTACAGGGTTACTATGGCTACACCTTC
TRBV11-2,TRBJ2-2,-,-,CASSLGRATGELFF,TGTGCCAGCAGCTTAGGGAGGGCCACGGGGGAGCTGTTTTTT
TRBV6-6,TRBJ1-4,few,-,CASSRTDEKLFF,TGTGCCAGCTCCAGGACAGATGAAAAACTGTTTTTT
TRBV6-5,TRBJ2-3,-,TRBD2,CASSYDASGSTDTQYF,TGTGCCAGCAGTTACGACGCTAGCGGCAGCACAGATACGCAGTATTTT
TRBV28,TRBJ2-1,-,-,CASSPPGLRDEQFF,TGTGCCAGCAGTCCACCGGGACTGAGGGACGAGCAGTTCTTC
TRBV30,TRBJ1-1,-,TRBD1,CAWYPGQGFTEAFF,TGTGCCTGGTACCCAGGACAGGGTTTTACTGAAGCTTTCTTT
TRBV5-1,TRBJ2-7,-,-,CASSLETAYEQYF,TGCGCCAGCAGCTTGGAGACAGCCTACGAGCAGTACTTC
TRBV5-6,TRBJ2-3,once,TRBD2,CASSLAGLATTDTQYF,TGTGCCAGCAGCCTTGCGGGACTAGCCACCACAGATACGCAGTATTTT
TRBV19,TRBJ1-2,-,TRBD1,CASSMSRGVLYGYTF,TGTGCCAGTAGTATGAGCAGGGGGGTCCTCTATGGCTACACCTTC
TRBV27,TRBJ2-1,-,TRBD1,CASSSGQGIRNEQFF,TGTGCCAGCAGTTCGGGACAGGGAATTCGCAATGAGCAGTTCTTC
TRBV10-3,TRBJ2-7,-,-,CAISSTGNYEQYF,TGTGCCATCAGTTCTACAGGTAACTACGAGCAGTACTTC
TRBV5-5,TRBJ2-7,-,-,CASSLGSSSPYEQYF,TGTGCCAGCAGCTTAGGTAGTAGCAGCCCCTACGAGCAGTACTTC
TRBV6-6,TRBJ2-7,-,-,CASSSEAAYEQYF,TGTGCCAGCAGCTCCGAAGCGGCCTACGAGCAGTACTTC
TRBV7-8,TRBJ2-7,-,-,CASGSLSVQYF,TGTGCCAGCGGTTCTCTTAGCGTGCAGTACTTC
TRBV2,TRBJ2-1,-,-,CASSRVSTGGFF,TGTGCCAGCAGTCGCGTGTCAACCGGGGGGTTCTTC
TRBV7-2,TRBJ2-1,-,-,CASSPQSGDEQFF,TGTGCCAGCAGCCCCCAGTCAGGTGATGAGCAGTTCTTC
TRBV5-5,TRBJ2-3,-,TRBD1,CASSSGQDLTDTQYF,TGTGCCAGCAGCTCCGGACAGGACCTCACAGATACGCAGTATTTT
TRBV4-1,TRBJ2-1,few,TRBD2,CASSQDSSGALYNEQFF,TGCGCCAGCAGCCAAGATTCTAGCGGGGCCTTATACAATGAGCAGTTCTTC
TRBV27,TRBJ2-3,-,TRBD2,CASSPRWGLAGAHTQYF,TGTGCCAGCAGTCCACGTTGGGGACTAGCGGGGGCCCATACGCAGTATTTT
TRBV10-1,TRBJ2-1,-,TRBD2,CASSESPSGRGNEQFF,TGCGCCAGCAGTGAATCCCCTAGCGGGAGAGGGAATGAGCAGTTCTTC
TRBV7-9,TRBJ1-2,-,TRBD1,CASSPGQGNYGYTF,TGTGCCAGCAGCCCGGGACAGGGGAACTATGGCTACACCTTC
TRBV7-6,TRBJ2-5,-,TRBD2,CASSLGLAGGGTQYF,TGTGCCAGCAGCTTAGGGCTAGCGGGGGGCGGGACCCAGTACTTC
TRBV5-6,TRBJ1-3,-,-,CASSLTDPSGNTIYF,TGTGCCAGCAGCTTGACAGATCCCTCTGGAAACACCATATATTTT
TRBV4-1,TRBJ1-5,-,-,CASSQDPGINQPQHF,TGCGCCAGCAGCCAAGACCCAGGGATCAATCAGCCCCAGCATTTT
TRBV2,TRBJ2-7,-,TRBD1,CASSLTGGSYEQYF,TGTGCCAGCAGCCTGACAGGGGGATCCTACGAGCAGTACTTC
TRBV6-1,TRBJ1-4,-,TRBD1,CASGQGPATNEKLFF,TGTGCCAGTGGACAGGGACCCGCAACTAATGAAAAACTGTTTTTT
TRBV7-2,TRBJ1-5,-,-,CASSLVDNQPQHF,TGTGCCAGCAGTCTAGTGGATAATCAGCCCCAGCATTTT
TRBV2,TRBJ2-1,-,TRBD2,CASRRLAGVGNEQFF,TGTGCCAGCAGGAGACTAGCGGGAGTTGGGAATGAGCAGTTCTTC
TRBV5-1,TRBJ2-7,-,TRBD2,CASSPGLAGVTSYEQYF,TGCGCCAGCAGCCCCGGACTAGCGGGAGTAACGTCCTACGAGCAGTACTTC
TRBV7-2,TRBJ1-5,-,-,CASSLGRGNQPQHF,TGTGCCAGCAGCTTAGGTAGGGGGAATCAGCCCCAGCATTTT
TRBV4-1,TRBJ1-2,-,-,CASSQALGPYGYTF,TGCGCCAGCAGCCAAGCCCTGGGGCCCTATGGCTACACCTTC
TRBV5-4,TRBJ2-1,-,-,CASSTRLSANEQFF,TGTGCCAGCAGCACACGACTTTCAGCGAATGAGCAGTTCTTC
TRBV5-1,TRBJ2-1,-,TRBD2,CASSLAGLAVGDEQFF,TGCGCCAGCAGCTTGGCCGGACTAGCGGTGGGGGATGAGCAGTTCTTC
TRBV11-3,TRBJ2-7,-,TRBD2,CASSPRGGSIHEQYF,TGTGCCAGCAGCCCCCGGGGGGGATCGATACACGAGCAGTACTTC
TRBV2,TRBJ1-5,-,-,CASSAINPAPEQVQPQHF,TGTGCCAGCAGTGCCATTAATCCAGCACCCGAACAGGTTCAGCCCCAGCATTTT
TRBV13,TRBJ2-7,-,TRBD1,CASSPRDRYYEQYF,TGTGCCAGCAGTCCCCGGGACAGATACTACGAGCAGTACTTC
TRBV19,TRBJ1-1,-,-,CASSPGNTEAFF,TGTGCCAGTAGTCCAGGGAACACTGAAGCTTTCTTT
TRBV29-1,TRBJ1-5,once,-,CSGFEGRGQPQHF,TGCAGCGGCTTCGAGGGTCGCGGTCAGCCCCAGCATTTT
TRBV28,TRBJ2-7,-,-,CASSLGTRDYEQYF,TGTGCCAGCAGTTTGGGAACTAGAGACTACGAGCAGTACTTC
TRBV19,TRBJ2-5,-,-,CASSTRRGGETQYF,TGTGCCAGTAGTACACGCAGGGGTGGCGAGACCCAGTACTTC